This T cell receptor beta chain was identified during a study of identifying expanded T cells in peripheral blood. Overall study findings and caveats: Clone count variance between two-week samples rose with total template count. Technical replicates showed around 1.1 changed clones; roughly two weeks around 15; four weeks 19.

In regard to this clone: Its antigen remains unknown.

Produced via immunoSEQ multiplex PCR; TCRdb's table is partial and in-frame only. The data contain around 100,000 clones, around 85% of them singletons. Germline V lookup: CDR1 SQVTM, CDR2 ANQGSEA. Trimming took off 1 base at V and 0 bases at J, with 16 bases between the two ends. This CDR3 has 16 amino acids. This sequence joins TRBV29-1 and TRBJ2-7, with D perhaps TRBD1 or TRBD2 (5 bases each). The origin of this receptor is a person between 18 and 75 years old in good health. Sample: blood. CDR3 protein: CSVEGVGTVSSYEQYF. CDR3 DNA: TGCAGCGTTGAAGGAGTTGGGACGGTGAGCTCCTACGAGCAGTACTTC.